This TCR beta chain was sequenced for a study of blood T cells in healthy people across ages. Findings of the study overall: Diversity of TCR beta per million T cells declined in a roughly linear way with age.

Primers used in a second PCR of roughly 6 to 11 cycles were a sample-barcoded 5' primer and a J-beta primer mix. Through a template-switch adaptor with 12 random nucleotides, each cDNA molecule received a tag. Each sample yielded at least 3 million CDR3-containing paired-end reads. Each CDR3 protein is one row after TCRdb ran MiXCR on the 5' RACE reads. Seen here are around 710,000 distinct CDR3 sequences, roughly 41% observed once, and the top ten hold around 20%. The germline CDR1 and CDR2 sequences are SQVTM and ANQGSEA. The J segment lost 0 bases and the V segment lost 6 bases, leaving 6 bases of the junction unmatched. The CDR3 length is 17 residues. Concerning this clonotype: Antigen: not known.

Total RNA, at least 6 micrograms per sample, came from PBMCs. Material for sequencing was blood. This TCR derives from an older woman in good health. The chain uses TRBV29-1 and TRBJ2-1, with 15 bases matching TRBD2. The CDR3 DNA is TGCAGCGTCGGACTAGCGGGGGGGCCGAGCTCCTACAATGAGCAGTTCTTC. It codes for CSVGLAGGPSSYNEQFF.